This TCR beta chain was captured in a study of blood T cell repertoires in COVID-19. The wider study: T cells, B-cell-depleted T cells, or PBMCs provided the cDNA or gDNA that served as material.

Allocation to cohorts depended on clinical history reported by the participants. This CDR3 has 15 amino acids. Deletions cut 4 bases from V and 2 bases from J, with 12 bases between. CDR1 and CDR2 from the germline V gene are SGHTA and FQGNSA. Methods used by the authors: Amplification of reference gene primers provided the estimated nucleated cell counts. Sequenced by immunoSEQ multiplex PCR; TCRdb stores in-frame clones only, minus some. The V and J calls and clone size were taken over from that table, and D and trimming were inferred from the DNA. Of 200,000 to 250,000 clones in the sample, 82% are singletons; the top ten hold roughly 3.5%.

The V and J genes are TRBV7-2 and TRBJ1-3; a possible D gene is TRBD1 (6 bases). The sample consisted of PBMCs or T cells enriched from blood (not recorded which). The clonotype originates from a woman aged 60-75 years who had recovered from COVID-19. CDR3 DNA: TGTGCCAGCAGCTGGGGCCCAGGGGCTGGAAACACCATATATTTT. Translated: CASSWGPGAGNTIYF.